The subject of this entry is one TCR beta chain. Its antigen is unknown. The CDR3 has 15 amino acids. V was pared by 1 base and J by 10 bases, with 6 bases of the junction left unmatched. Germline V gene sequence: CDR1 SEHNR, CDR2 FQNEAQ (reference sequence). These data belong to a study of OX40 agonist ivuxolimab in advanced cancers. Study context: Averaging roughly 60 years in age, with a range of roughly 23 to 85, the cohort was 82.7% male. Partial responses were achieved by three patients: one hepatocellular carcinoma, two cutaneous melanoma.

Study-wide results and caveats: Low normalized T-cell clonal expansion also characterized some of the nonresponders.

Assay: immunoSEQ multiplex PCR; the TCRdb copy retains only in-frame clones and omits some. The data show about 50,000 clones, 70% to 90% seen once. The sample here was CD4+ or CD8+ T cells sorted from blood, taken in a trial of the OX40 agonist ivuxolimab. The chain uses TRBV7-9 and TRBJ2-1, with 11 bases aligning to TRBD2. The TCR was taken from an adult with an advanced solid tumor such as melanoma, head and neck, liver or kidney cancer. CDR3 sequence reads: CASSLDSGRAWEQFF. For the CDR3, the DNA is TGTGCCAGCAGCTTAGATAGCGGGAGGGCCTGGGAGCAGTTCTTC. Full variable domain (rest looked up from reference TRBV7-9 and TRBJ2-1): DTGVSQNPRHKITKRGQNVTFRCDPISEHNRLYWYRQTLGQGPEFLTYFQNEAQLEKSRLLSDRFSAERPKGSFSTLEIQRTEQGDSAMYLCASSLDSGRAWEQFFGPGTRLTVL.